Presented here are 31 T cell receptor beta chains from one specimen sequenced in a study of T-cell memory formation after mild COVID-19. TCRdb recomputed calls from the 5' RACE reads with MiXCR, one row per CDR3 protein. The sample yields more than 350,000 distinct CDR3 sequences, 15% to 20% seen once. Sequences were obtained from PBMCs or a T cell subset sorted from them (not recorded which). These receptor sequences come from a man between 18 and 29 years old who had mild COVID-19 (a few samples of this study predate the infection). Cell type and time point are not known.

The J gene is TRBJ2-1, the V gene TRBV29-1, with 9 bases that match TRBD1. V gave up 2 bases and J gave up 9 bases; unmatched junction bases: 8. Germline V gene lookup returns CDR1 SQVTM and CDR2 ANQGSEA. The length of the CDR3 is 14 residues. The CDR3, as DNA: TGCAGCGTTGAACCCCGGGACAGGGAGCGTGAGCAGTTCTTC. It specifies CSVEPRDREREQFF.

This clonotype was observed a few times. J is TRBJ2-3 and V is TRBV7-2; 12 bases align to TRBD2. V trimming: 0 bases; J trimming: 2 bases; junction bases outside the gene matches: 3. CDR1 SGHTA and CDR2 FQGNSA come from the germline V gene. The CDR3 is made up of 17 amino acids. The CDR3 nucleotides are TGTGCCAGCAGCTTAGCCACTAGCGGGGGGTTCACAGATACGCAGTATTTT. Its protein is CASSLATSGGFTDTQYF.

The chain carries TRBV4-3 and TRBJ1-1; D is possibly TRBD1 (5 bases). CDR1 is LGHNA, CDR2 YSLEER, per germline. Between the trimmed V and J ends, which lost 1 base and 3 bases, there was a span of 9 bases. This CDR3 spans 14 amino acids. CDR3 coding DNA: TGCGCCAGCAGCCAAGGACAGCCCTACACTGAAGCTTTCTTT. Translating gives CASSQGQPYTEAFF.

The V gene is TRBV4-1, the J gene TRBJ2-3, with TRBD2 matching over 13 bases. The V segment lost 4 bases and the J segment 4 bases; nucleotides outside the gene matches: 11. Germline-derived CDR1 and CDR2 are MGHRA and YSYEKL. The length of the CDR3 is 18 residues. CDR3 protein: CASSPGPGLAGRPDTQYF. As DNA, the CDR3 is TGCGCCAGCAGCCCAGGACCGGGACTAGCGGGGAGGCCAGATACGCAGTATTTT.

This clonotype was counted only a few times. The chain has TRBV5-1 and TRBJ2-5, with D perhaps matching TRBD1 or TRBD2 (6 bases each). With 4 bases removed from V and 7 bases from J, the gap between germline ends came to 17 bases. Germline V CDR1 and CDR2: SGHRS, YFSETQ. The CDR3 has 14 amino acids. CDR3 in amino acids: CASSLLEGEGTQYF. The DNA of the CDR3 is TGCGCCAGCAGCCTCTTGGAGGGGGAAGGGACCCAGTACTTC.

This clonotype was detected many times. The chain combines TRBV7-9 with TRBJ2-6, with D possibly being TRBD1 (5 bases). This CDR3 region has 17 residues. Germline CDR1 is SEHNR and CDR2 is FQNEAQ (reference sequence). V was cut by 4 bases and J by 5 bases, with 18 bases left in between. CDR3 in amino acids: CASSSLDRQGRANVLTF. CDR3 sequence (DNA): TGTGCCAGCAGCTCCTTGGATAGGCAGGGTAGGGCCAACGTCCTGACTTTC.

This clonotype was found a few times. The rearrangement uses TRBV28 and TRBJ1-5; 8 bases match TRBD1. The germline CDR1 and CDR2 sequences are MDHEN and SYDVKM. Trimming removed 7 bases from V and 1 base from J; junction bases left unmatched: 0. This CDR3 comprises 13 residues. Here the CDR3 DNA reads TGTGCCAGCAACAGGGGGAGCAATCAGCCCCAGCATTTT. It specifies CASNRGSNQPQHF.

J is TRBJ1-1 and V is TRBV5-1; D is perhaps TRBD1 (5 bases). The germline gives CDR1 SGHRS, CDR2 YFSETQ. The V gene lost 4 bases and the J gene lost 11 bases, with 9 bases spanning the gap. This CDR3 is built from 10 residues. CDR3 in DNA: TGCGCCAGCAGCCAGGGCGCCGCTTTCTTT. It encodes CASSQGAAFF.

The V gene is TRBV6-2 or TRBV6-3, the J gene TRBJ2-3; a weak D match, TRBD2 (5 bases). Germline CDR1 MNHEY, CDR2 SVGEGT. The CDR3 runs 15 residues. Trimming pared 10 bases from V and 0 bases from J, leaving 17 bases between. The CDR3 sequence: CATVRTVPSTDTQYF. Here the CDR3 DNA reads TGTGCCACCGTACGGACTGTTCCTAGCACAGATACGCAGTATTTT.

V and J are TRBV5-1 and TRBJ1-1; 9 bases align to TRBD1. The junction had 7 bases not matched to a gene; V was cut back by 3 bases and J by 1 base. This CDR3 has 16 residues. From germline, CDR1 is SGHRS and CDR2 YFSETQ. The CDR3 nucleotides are TGCGCCAGCAGCTCACCGGAGGGACAGGGGAACACTGAAGCTTTCTTT. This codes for CASSSPEGQGNTEAFF. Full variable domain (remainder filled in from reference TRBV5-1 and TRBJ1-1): KAGVTQTPRYLIKTRGQQVTLSCSPISGHRSVSWYQQTPGQGLQFLFEYFSETQRNKGNFPGRFSGRQFSNSRSEMNVSTLELGDSALYLCASSSPEGQGNTEAFFGQGTRLTVV.

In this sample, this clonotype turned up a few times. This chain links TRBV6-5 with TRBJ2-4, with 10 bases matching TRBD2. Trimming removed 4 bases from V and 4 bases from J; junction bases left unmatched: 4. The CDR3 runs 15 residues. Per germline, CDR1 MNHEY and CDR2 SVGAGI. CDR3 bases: TGTGCCAGCAGTTCCCTAGCGGGGGCAAAAAACATTCAGTACTTC. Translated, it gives CASSSLAGAKNIQYF.

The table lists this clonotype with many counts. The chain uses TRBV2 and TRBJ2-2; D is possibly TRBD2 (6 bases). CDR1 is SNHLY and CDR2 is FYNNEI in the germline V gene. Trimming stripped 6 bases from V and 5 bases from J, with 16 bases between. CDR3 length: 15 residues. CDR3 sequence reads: CASRAWASGTGELFF. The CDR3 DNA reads TGTGCCAGCAGGGCGTGGGCCAGCGGGACCGGGGAGCTGTTTTTT.

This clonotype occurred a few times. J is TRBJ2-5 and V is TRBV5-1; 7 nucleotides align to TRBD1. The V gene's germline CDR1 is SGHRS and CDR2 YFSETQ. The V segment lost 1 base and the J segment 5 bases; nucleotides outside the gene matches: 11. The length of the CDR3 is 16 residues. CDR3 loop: CASSLREGGARETQYF. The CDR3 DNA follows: TGCGCCAGCAGCTTGAGGGAAGGGGGCGCCCGGGAGACCCAGTACTTC.

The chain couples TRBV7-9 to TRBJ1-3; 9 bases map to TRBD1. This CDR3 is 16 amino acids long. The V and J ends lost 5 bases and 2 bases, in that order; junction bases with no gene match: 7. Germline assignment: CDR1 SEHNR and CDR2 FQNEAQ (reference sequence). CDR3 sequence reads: CASSPTGTGTGNTIYF. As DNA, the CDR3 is TGTGCCAGCAGCCCGACCGGGACAGGGACTGGAAACACCATATATTTT.

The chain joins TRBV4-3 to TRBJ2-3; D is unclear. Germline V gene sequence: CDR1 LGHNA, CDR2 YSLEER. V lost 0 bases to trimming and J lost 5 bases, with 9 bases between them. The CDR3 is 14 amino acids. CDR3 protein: CASSQDISGDTQYF. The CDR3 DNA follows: TGCGCCAGCAGCCAAGATATTTCGGGAGATACGCAGTATTTT.

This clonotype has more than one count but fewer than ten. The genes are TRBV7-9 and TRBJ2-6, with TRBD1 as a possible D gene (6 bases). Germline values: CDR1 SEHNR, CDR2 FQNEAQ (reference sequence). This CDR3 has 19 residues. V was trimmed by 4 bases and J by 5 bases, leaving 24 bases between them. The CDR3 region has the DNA TGTGCCAGCAGCTCCCGGGACAAGATCCCACCGTCTCGGGCCAACGTCCTGACTTTC. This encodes CASSSRDKIPPSRANVLTF.

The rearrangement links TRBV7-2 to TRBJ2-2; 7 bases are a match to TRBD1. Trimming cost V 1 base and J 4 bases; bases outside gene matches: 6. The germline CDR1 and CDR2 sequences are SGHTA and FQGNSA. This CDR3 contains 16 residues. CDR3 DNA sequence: TGTGCCAGCAGCTTAGTCGACAGGGCGGGCACCGGGGAGCTGTTTTTT. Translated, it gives CASSLVDRAGTGELFF.

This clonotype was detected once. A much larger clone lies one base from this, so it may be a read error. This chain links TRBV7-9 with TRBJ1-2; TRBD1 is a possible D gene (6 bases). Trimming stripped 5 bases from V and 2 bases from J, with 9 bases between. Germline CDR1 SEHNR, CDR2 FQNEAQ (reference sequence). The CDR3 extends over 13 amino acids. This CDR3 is CASSHDRNYGYTF. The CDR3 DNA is TGTGCCAGCAGCCACGACAGGAACTATGGCTACACCTTC.

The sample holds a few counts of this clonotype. CDR3 nucleotide sequence: TGTGCCAGCAGTCTGTCGGGGGGGCCGGTCCAGTTCTTC. Translating it yields CASSLSGGPVQFF. This rearrangement joins TRBV12-3 or TRBV12-4 to TRBJ2-1; 8 nucleotides align to TRBD2. Trimming took 5 bases from V and 13 from J; bases not matched to a gene: 10. This CDR3 region has 13 residues.

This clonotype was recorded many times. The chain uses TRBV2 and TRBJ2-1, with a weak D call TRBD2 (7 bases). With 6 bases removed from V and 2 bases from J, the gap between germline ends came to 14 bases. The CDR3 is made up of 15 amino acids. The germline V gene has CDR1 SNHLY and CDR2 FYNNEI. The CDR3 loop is CASRLRGGPYNEQFF. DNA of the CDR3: TGTGCCAGCAGGTTAAGGGGGGGCCCCTACAATGAGCAGTTCTTC.

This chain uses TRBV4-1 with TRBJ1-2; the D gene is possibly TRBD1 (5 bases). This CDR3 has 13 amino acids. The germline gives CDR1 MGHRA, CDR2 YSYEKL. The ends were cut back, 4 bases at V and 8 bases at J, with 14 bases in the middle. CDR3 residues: CASSLGWRGGYTF. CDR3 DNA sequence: TGCGCCAGCAGCCTAGGGTGGAGGGGCGGCTACACCTTC.

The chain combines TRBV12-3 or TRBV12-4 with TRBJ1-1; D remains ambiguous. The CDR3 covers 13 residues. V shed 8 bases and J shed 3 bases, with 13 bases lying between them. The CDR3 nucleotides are TGTGCCAGCGCCGCGGTAATGGACACTGAAGCTTTCTTT. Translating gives CASAAVMDTEAFF.

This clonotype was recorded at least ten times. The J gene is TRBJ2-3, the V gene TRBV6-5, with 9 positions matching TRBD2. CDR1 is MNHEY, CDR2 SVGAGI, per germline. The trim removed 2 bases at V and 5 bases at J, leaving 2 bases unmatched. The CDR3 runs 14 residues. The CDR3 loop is CASSYRAGGDTQYF. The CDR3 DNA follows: TGTGCCAGCAGTTACCGAGCGGGAGGAGATACGCAGTATTTT.

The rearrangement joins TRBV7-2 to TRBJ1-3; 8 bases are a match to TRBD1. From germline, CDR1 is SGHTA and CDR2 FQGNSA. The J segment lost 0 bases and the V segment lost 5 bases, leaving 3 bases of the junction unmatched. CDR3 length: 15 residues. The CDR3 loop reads CASSRQGFSGNTIYF. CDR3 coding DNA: TGTGCCAGCAGCCGACAGGGGTTCTCTGGAAACACCATATATTTT.

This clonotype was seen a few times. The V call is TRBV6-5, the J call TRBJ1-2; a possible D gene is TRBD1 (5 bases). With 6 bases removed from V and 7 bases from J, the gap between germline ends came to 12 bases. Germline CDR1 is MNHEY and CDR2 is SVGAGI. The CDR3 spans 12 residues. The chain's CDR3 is CASRIRDGGYTF. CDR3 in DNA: TGTGCCAGCAGAATCAGGGACGGTGGCTACACCTTC.

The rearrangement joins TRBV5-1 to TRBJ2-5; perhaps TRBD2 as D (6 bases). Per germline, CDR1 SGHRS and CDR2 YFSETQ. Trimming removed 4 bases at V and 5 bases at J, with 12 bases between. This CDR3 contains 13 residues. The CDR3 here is CASSGGLGETQYF. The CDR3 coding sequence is TGCGCCAGCAGCGGGGGACTTGGGGAGACCCAGTACTTC.

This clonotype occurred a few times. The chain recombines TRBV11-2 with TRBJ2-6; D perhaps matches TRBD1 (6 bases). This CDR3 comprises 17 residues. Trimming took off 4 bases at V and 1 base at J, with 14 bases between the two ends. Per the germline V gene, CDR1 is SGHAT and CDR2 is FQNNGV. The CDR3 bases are TGTGCCAGCAGCTGGCCGGGACATCTATCTGGGGCCAACGTCCTGACTTTC. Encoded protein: CASSWPGHLSGANVLTF.

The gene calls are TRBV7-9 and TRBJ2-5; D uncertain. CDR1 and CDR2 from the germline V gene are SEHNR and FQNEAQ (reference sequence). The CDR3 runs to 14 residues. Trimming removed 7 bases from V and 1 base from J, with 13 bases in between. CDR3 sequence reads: CASTPSASQETQYF. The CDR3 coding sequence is TGTGCCAGCACCCCCAGCGCGTCCCAAGAGACCCAGTACTTC.

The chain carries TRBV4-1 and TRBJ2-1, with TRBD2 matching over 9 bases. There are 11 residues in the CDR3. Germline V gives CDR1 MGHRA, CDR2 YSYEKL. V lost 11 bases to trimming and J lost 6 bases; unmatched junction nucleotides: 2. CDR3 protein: CAAGGRNEQFF. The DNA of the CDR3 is TGCGCCGCGGGAGGGCGCAATGAGCAGTTCTTC.

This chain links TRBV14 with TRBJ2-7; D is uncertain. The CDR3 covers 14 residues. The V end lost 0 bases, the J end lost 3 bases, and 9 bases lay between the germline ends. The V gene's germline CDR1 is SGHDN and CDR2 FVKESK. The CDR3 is CASSQENGVYEQYV. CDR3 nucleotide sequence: TGTGCCAGCAGCCAAGAGAACGGAGTCTACGAGCAGTACGTC.

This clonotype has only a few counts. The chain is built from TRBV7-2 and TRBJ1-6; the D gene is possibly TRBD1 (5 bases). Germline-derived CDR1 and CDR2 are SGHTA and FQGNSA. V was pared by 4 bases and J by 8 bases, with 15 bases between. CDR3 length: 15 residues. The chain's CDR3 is CASSYRKSRDSPLHF. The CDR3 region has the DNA TGTGCCAGCAGCTACAGGAAGAGCAGGGATTCACCCCTCCACTTT. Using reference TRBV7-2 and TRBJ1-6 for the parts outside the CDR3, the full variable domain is GAGVSQSPSNKVTEKGKDVELRCDPISGHTALYWYRQSLGQGLEFLIYFQGNSAPDKSGLPSDRFSAERTGGSVSTLTIQRTQQEDSAVYLCASSYRKSRDSPLHFGNGTRLTVT.